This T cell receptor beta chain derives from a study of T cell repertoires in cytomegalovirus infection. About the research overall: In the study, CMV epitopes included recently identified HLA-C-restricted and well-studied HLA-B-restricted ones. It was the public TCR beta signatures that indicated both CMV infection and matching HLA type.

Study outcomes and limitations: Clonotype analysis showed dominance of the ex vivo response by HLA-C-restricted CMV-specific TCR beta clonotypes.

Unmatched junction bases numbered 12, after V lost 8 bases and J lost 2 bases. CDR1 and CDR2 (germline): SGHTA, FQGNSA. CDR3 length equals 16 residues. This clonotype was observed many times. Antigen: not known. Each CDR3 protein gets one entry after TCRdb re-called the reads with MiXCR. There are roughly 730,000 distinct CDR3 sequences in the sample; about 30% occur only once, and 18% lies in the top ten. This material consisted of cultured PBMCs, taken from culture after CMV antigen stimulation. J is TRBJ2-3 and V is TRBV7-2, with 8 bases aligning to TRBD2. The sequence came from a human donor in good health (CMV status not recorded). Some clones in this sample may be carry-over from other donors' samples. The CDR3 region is CASGRGAGAFTDTQYF. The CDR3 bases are TGTGCCAGCGGTCGGGGAGCGGGGGCTTTCACAGATACGCAGTATTTT.